This T cell receptor (beta chain) was sequenced in a study of T cells expressing NK-cell markers. The germline V gene has CDR1 MNHEY and CDR2 SVGAGI. This CDR3 spans 13 amino acids. 5'RACE template switching with UMIs produced the TCR beta cDNA. TCRdb reanalyzed the 5' RACE reads, giving one entry per CDR3 protein sequence and no DNA. This sample's table has about 460,000 distinct CDR3 sequences. This receptor was obtained from a woman in her fifties or sixties in good health. This chain connects TRBV6-5 to TRBJ2-2. Sequenced sample: blood T cells: a sorted CD56 or NKG2C T cell subset, CD4+ or CD8+ T cells, or bulk PBMC T cells (not recorded which). The CDR3 region is CASRPRVTGELFF.